This T cell receptor beta chain appears in the sequencing data of a study of CD8+CD57+ T cells in acquired aplastic anemia. TCR beta VDJ and CDR3 profiling used genomic DNA as template. TCRdb redid the calling of the reads with MiXCR, one entry per CDR3 protein. Among 180,000 or so distinct CDR3 sequences listed, 47% were seen once. Individuals selected for sequencing had exhibited CD8+CD57+ cell expansion on flow cytometry. The receptor was derived from a human donor with aplastic anemia. Material: sorted CD4+, CD8+, or CD8+CD57+ T cells (not recorded which) from PBMCs.

Here the CDR3 reads CSYVQGAYYEQYF. The CDR3 DNA reads as TGCAGTTACGTCCAGGGGGCCTATTACGAGCAGTACTTC. The chain combines TRBV20-1 with TRBJ2-7, with 8 bases that match TRBD1. V shed 8 bases, J shed 4 bases, and the junction held 10 bases outside the gene matches. Germline V gene lookup returns CDR1 DFQATT and CDR2 SNEGSKA (reference sequence). The CDR3 has 13 residues.